Sequencing of this T cell receptor (beta chain) was carried out in a study of shared clonotypes between healthy human individuals. Study outcomes and limitations: Rarefaction curves obtained for sorted subsets showed sequencing incomplete despite large depth.

As to this clone: Antigen: not known. The same CDR3 is also encoded by other DNA sequences in this sample.

Germline CDR1 MDHEN, CDR2 SYDVKM. The CDR3 sequence is 15 residues long. Unmatched junction bases numbered 5, after V lost 5 bases and J lost 2 bases. Assay execution proceeded at the deep level. Profiled with immunoSEQ multiplex PCR; TCRdb holds only in-frame clones, not every one. In the table there are around 2.5 million clones, approximately 93% of which are singletons. This TCR was recovered from a man aged 18-30 years in good health. Some clones in this sample may be carry-over from other donors' samples. The sample taken for sequencing was naive CD4+ T cells from PBMCs. The subset was: CD45RA+ positively selected. The chain carries TRBV28 and TRBJ2-3; 9 positions agree with TRBD1. The CDR3 sequence is CASSPRTGVTDTQYF. The CDR3 bases are TGTGCCAGCAGTCCGAGGACAGGGGTCACAGATACGCAGTATTTT.